This T cell receptor (beta chain) stems from a study of T cells in severe cutaneous drug reactions. TCR subtype-specific primers in iRepertoire multiplex PCR prepared libraries for bulk and single-cell sequencing. One entry per CDR3 protein, without DNA, is what TCRdb gives after re-calling the multiplex PCR reads. The repertoire table contains over 1,000 distinct CDR3 sequences. According to its frequency, this clonotype is medium-sized. The CDR3 contains 13 residues. Sequenced patients had Stevens-Johnson syndrome or toxic epidermal necrolysis caused by carbamazepine. The receptor was derived from a human donor with a severe cutaneous adverse drug reaction. The chain recombines TRBV12-3 or TRBV12-4 with TRBJ2-1; TCRdb's assignment of TRBD2 cannot be checked, as there is no DNA. The sample taken for sequencing was PBMCs. The chain's CDR3 is CASSSGGYNEQFF.